A single sample gave rise to the 21 T cell receptor beta chains below, sequenced in a study of blood T cell repertoires in COVID-19 (dated by TCRdb to 2018 to 2020). The library was generated by the immunoSEQ multiplex PCR assay. TCRdb obtained this table from immuneACCESS and retained in-frame rearrangements with V and J assigned. These tables miss some clones; where compared with another copy, unresolved V genes account for less than half of the shortfall, and the remainder is unexplained. Present in this sample are about 89,000 clones, about 96% of which were seen just once. The ten top clones hold approximately 4.3% of the sample. The sample consisted of peripheral blood. The receptors here all came from a human donor with active COVID-19. The donor label of this sample is uncertain.

The V call is TRBV7-9, the J call TRBJ1-4, with D maybe TRBD1 (6 bases). V was clipped by 5 bases and J by 0 bases, with 16 bases between them. The CDR3 loop spans 17 amino acids. Germline lookup yields CDR1 SEHNR and CDR2 FQNEAQ (reference sequence). Here the CDR3 DNA reads TGTGCCAGCAGCCCGACCAGGGGAACAACAACTAATGAAAAACTGTTTTTT. Translated: CASSPTRGTTTNEKLFF.

The CDR3 DNA is TGTGCCACAACAGGGGGCGACTATGGCTACACCTTC. It encodes CATTGGDYGYTF. The chain has TRBV12-3 or TRBV12-4 and TRBJ1-2; 9 bases align to TRBD1. V shed 10 bases and J 3 bases; nucleotides not matched to a gene: 3. CDR3 length: 12 residues.

The rearrangement links TRBV6-4 to TRBJ2-2; a possible D gene is TRBD2 (6 bases). Germline CDR1 is MRHNA and CDR2 is SNTAGT. V lost 6 bases and J 4 bases, leaving 12 bases between the germline ends. The CDR3 length is 14 residues. For the CDR3, the DNA is TGTGCCAGCAGACTAGCCGTCGGCACCGGGGAGCTGTTTTTT. Translation gives CASRLAVGTGELFF.

V usage is TRBV10-3 and J usage is TRBJ2-7, with D perhaps TRBD1 (6 bases). CDR1 ENHRY and CDR2 SYGVKD come from the germline V gene. Trimming cost V 6 bases and J 2 bases, with 14 bases left between them. The CDR3 spans 14 residues. CDR3 in amino acids: CAIRLTGTTYEQYF. As DNA, the CDR3 is TGTGCCATCAGACTAACAGGGACCACCTACGAGCAGTACTTC.

This chain joins TRBV18 and TRBJ1-5; weak D call: TRBD1 (6 bases). V gave up 3 bases and J gave up 4 bases, with 19 bases separating them. Germline values: CDR1 KGHSH, CDR2 LQKENI. CDR3 length: 17 residues. CDR3 residues: CASSPTSRTAINQPQHF. CDR3 coding DNA: TGTGCCAGCTCACCGACATCGAGGACAGCGATTAATCAGCCCCAGCATTTT.

The chain uses TRBV27 and TRBJ2-2, with 7 bases aligning to TRBD2. This CDR3 has 16 residues. Germline CDR1 and CDR2: MNHEY and SMNVEV (reference sequence). The junction had 12 bases not matched to a gene; V was cut back by 2 bases and J by 9 bases. The CDR3 reads CASSLRSRGELRELFF. CDR3 in DNA: TGTGCCAGCAGTTTACGGTCCCGGGGGGAGCTTCGGGAGCTGTTTTTT.

The V and J genes are TRBV3-1 (or the pseudogene TRBV3-2) and TRBJ2-3; weak D call: TRBD2 (6 bases). CDR1 LGHDT and CDR2 YNNKEL come from the germline V gene (reference sequence). The V and J ends lost 3 bases and 0 bases respectively, with 19 bases between them. The CDR3 runs 18 residues. The DNA for the CDR3 is TGTGCCAGCAGCCAGTTATCTAAACTCCTAGCGAGCACAGATACGCAGTATTTT. Translating gives CASSQLSKLLASTDTQYF.

The chain carries TRBV11-2 and TRBJ1-1, with a possible D match to TRBD1 (6 bases). The germline gives CDR1 SGHAT, CDR2 FQNNGV. Trimming shortened V by 3 bases and J by 1 base, and 9 bases separated the two germline ends. The CDR3 runs to 14 residues. The CDR3 is CASSLPRGNTEAFF. The DNA of the CDR3 is TGTGCCAGCAGCTTGCCCAGGGGGAACACTGAAGCTTTCTTT.

The rearrangement links TRBV19 to TRBJ1-4, with no clear D. Trimming removed 6 bases from V and 3 bases from J, with 8 bases in between. Per the germline V gene, CDR1 is LNHDA and CDR2 is SQIVND (reference sequence). CDR3 size: 13 residues. CDR3 loop: CASRPTANEKLFF. The CDR3 DNA reads TGTGCCAGTAGACCTACTGCTAATGAAAAACTGTTTTTT.

This chain links TRBV15 with TRBJ2-2; a weak D match, TRBD1 (5 bases). The CDR3 has 15 amino acids. Germline-derived CDR1 and CDR2 are LNHNV and YYDKDF (reference sequence). Trimming pared 1 base from V and 8 bases from J, leaving 14 bases between. The CDR3 nucleotides read TGTGCCACCAGCAGAGCTTGGCAGGGCTATGGGGAGCTGTTTTTT. This codes for CATSRAWQGYGELFF.

The chain carries TRBV5-8 and TRBJ1-2, with 7 bases matching TRBD1. Trimming cost V 1 base and J 2 bases; bases outside gene matches: 8. The CDR3 runs 16 residues. CDR1 is SGHTS and CDR2 is YDEGEE in the germline V gene. Here the CDR3 DNA reads TGTGCCAGCAGCTTGACTCTCGGACAGGCAAACTATGGCTACACCTTC. Translation gives CASSLTLGQANYGYTF.

The chain has TRBV3-1 (or the pseudogene TRBV3-2) and TRBJ2-3; D perhaps matches TRBD2 (6 bases). Germline V gene data show CDR1 as LGHDT and CDR2 as YNNKEL (reference sequence). Between the trimmed V and J ends, which lost 5 bases and 4 bases, there was a span of 16 bases. This CDR3 is 15 amino acids long. The DNA for the CDR3 is TGTGCCAGCAGCACCGGCGGGGCCTCCCCAGATACGCAGTATTTT. This translates into CASSTGGASPDTQYF.

The genes are TRBV5-1 and TRBJ2-1; 11 bases fit TRBD2. The CDR3 totals 15 residues. V lost 4 bases, J lost 3 bases, and 3 bases stayed unmatched. Germline lookup yields CDR1 SGHRS and CDR2 YFSETQ. In DNA form, the CDR3 reads TGCGCCAGCAGCGCCGGGACTAGCGGCTACAATGAGCAGTTCTTC. The encoded protein is CASSAGTSGYNEQFF.

The CDR3 region is CASSYGQGRYEQYF. DNA for the CDR3: TGTGCCAGCAGCTACGGACAGGGGAGATACGAGCAGTACTTC. The chain has TRBV13 and TRBJ2-7, with 9 bases identical to TRBD1. The CDR3 contains 14 residues. CDR1 is PRHDT, CDR2 FYEKMQ, per germline (reference sequence). V was pared by 4 bases and J by 4 bases, with 5 bases of the junction left unmatched.

The genes are TRBV23-1 and TRBJ2-5; tentative D call: TRBD2 (5 bases). TRBV23-1 is labeled an ORF, and its function is uncertain. CDR3 length equals 13 residues. V was trimmed by 4 bases and J by 3 bases, leaving 9 bases between them. The CDR3 coding sequence is TGCGCCAGCAGTCGGACGGGAAAAGAGACCCAGTACTTC. Its translation: CASSRTGKETQYF.

This chain connects TRBV7-9 to TRBJ2-3, with TRBD2 identical over 10 bases. The CDR3 consists of 15 residues. CDR1 is SEHNR and CDR2 is FQNEAQ in the germline V gene (reference sequence). The V gene end was trimmed by 5 bases and the J gene end by 4 bases; junction bases not matched to a gene: 6. This CDR3 is CASSPGGLAADTQYF. In nucleotides, the CDR3 is TGTGCCAGCAGCCCGGGAGGACTAGCGGCAGATACGCAGTATTTT.

The J gene is TRBJ1-2, the V gene TRBV28; 7 bases line up with TRBD1. Trimming removed 7 bases from V and 9 bases from J; junction bases left unmatched: 11. The CDR3 is made up of 13 amino acids. The germline V gene encodes CDR1 MDHEN and CDR2 SYDVKM. The DNA of the CDR3 is TGTGCCAGCACACGTACGACAGGGAGGAGCTACACCTTC. Residues: CASTRTTGRSYTF.

V is TRBV18 and J is TRBJ2-3, with no clear D. With 6 bases removed from V and 3 bases from J, the gap between germline ends came to 7 bases. Germline loops: CDR1 KGHSH, CDR2 LQKENI. The length of the CDR3 is 12 residues. CDR3 amino acids: CASSKRTDTQYF. CDR3 nucleotides: TGTGCCAGCTCGAAGAGGACAGATACGCAGTATTTT. The variable domain in full, with the rest retrieved from reference TRBV18 and TRBJ2-3, is NAGVMQNPRHLVRRRGQEARLRCSPMKGHSHVYWYRQLPEEGLKFMVYLQKENIIDESGMPKERFSAEFPKEGPSILRIQQVVRGDSAAYFCASSKRTDTQYFGPGTRLTVL.

The J gene is TRBJ2-1, the V gene TRBV15; tentatively, D is TRBD1 (5 bases). Per the germline V gene, CDR1 is LNHNV and CDR2 is YYDKDF (reference sequence). The CDR3 consists of 12 residues. Trimming shortened V by 3 bases and J by 8 bases, and 8 bases separated the two germline ends. The DNA for the CDR3 is TGTGCCACCAGCAGGAGCAGGGATGAGCAGTTCTTC. Amino acid sequence: CATSRSRDEQFF.

A remark on this clone: The identical CDR3 is also encoded by other nucleotide sequences in the sample. The CDR3 DNA reads TGCGCCAGCAGCCCCGGGACAGGAAACTATGGCTACACCTTC. Translating it yields CASSPGTGNYGYTF. V gene TRBV5-1 combines with J gene TRBJ1-2, with 8 bases matching TRBD1. Trimming cost V 4 bases and J 2 bases; bases outside gene matches: 4. Germline CDR1 SGHRS, CDR2 YFSETQ. The CDR3 is 14 amino acids.

This chain links TRBV28 with TRBJ1-1; D remains ambiguous. The CDR3 covers 14 residues. Germline V gene data show CDR1 as MDHEN and CDR2 as SYDVKM. Trimming cost V 4 bases and J 12 bases, with 21 bases left between them. CDR3 nucleotides: TGTGCCAGCAGTTCTACAGTGACCTTAGAGACGCCTTTCTTT. It translates to CASSSTVTLETPFF. Variable domain in full (rest from reference TRBV28 and TRBJ1-1): DVKVTQSSRYLVKRTGEKVFLECVQDMDHENMFWYRQDPGLGLRLIYFSYDVKMKEKGDIPEGYSVSREKKERFSLILESASTNQTSMYLCASSSTVTLETPFFGQGTRLTVV.